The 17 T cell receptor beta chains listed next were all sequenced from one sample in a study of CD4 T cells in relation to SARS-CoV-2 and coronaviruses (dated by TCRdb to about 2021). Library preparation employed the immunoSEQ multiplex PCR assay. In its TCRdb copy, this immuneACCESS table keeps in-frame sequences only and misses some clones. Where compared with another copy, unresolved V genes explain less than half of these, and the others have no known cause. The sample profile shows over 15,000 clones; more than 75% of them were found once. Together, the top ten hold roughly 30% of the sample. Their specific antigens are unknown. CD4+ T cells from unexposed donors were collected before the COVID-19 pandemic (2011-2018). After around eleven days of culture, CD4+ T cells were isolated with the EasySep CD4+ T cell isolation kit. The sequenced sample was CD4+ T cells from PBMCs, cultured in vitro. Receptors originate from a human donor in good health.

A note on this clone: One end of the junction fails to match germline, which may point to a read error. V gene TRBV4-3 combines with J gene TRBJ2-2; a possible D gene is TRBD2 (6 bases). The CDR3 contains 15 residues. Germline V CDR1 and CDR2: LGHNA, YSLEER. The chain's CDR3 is CASSQSRPSAGDLFF. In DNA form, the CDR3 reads TGCGCCAGCAGCCAATCCCGCCCTAGCGCCGGGGATCTGTTTTTT.

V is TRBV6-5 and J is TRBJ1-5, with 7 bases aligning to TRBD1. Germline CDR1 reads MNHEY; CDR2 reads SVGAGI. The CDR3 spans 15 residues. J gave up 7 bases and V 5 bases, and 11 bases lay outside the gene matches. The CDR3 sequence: CASSRTGATLQPQHF. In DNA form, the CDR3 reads TGTGCCAGCAGTAGGACAGGCGCGACCCTCCAGCCCCAGCATTTT.

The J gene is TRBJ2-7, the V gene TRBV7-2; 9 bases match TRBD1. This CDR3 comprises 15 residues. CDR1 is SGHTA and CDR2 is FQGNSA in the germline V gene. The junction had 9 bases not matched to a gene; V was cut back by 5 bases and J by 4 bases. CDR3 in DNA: TGTGCCAGCAGCCCGAGACAGGGGGGATTTTACGAGCAGTACTTC. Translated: CASSPRQGGFYEQYF. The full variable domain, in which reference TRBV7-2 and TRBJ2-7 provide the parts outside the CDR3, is GAGVSQSPSNKVTEKGKDVELRCDPISGHTALYWYRQSLGQGLEFLIYFQGNSAPDKSGLPSDRFSAERTGGSVSTLTIQRTQQEDSAVYLCASSPRQGGFYEQYFGPGTRLTVT.

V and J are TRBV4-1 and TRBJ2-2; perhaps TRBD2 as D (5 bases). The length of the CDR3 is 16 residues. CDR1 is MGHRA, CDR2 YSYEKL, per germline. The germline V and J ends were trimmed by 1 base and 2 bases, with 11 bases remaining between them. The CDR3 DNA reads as TGCGCCAGCAGCCAAGTACTGAGACTAAACACCGGGGAGCTGTTTTTT. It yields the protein CASSQVLRLNTGELFF.

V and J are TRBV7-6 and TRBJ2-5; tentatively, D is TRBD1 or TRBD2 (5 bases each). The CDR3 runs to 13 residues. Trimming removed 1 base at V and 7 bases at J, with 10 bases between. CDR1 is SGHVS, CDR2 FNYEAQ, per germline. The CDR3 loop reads CASSLGGYGTQYF. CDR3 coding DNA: TGTGCCAGCAGCTTAGGGGGGTACGGGACCCAGTACTTC. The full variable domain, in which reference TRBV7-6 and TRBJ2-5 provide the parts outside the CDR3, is GAGVSQSPRYKVTKRGQDVALRCDPISGHVSLYWYRQALGQGPEFLTYFNYEAQQDKSGLPNDRFSAERPEGSISTLTIQRTEQRDSAMYRCASSLGGYGTQYFGPGTRLLVL.

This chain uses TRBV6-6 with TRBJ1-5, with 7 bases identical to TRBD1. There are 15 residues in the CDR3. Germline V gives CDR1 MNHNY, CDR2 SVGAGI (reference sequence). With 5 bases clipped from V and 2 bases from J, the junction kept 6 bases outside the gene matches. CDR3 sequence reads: CASSPGGSGNQPQHF. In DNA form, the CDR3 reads TGTGCCAGCAGTCCAGGGGGTAGCGGCAATCAGCCCCAGCATTTT.

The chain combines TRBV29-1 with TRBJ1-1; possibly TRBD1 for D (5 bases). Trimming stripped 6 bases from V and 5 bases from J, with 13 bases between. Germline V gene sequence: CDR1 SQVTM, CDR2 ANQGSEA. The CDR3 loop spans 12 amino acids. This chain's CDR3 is CSVGTTVTEAFF. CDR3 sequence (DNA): TGCAGCGTGGGTACGACAGTAACTGAAGCTTTCTTT.

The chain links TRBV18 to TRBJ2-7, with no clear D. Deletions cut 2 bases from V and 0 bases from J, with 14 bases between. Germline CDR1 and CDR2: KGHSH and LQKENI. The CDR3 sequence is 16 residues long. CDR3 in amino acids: CASSPLSPRNSYEQYF. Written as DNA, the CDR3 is TGTGCCAGCTCACCATTATCGCCGCGGAACTCCTACGAGCAGTACTTC.

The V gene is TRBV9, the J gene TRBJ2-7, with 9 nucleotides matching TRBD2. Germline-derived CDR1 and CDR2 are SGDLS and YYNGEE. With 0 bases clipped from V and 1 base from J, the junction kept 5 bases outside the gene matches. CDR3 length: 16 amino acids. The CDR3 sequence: CASSVEAGGASYEQYF. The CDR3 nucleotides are TGTGCCAGCAGCGTAGAAGCGGGGGGCGCGTCCTACGAGCAGTACTTC. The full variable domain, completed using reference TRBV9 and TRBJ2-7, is DSGVTQTPKHLITATGQRVTLRCSPRSGDLSVYWYQQSLDQGLQFLIQYYNGEERAKGNILERFSAQQFPDLHSELNLSSLELGDSALYFCASSVEAGGASYEQYFGPGTRLTVT.

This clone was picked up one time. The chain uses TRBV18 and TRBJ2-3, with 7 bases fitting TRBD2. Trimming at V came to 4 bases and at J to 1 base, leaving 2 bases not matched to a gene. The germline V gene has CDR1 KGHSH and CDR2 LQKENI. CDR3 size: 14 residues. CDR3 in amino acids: CASSLTSGTDTQYF. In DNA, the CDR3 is TGTGCCAGCTCACTAACTAGCGGCACAGATACGCAGTATTTT. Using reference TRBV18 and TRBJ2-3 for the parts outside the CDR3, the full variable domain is NAGVMQNPRHLVRRRGQEARLRCSPMKGHSHVYWYRQLPEEGLKFMVYLQKENIIDESGMPKERFSAEFPKEGPSILRIQQVVRGDSAAYFCASSLTSGTDTQYFGPGTRLTVL.

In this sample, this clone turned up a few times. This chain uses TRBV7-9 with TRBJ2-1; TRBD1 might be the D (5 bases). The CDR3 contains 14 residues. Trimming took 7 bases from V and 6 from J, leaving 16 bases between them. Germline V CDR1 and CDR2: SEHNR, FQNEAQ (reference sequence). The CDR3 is CASTPRIGVNEQFF. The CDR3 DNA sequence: TGTGCCAGCACCCCCCGGATAGGGGTCAATGAGCAGTTCTTC.

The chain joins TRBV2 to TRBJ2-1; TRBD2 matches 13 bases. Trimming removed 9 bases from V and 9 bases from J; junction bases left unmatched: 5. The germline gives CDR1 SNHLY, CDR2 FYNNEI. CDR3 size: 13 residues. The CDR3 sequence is CARRTSGRGEQFF. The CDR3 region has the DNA TGTGCCAGAAGGACTAGCGGGAGAGGTGAGCAGTTCTTC.

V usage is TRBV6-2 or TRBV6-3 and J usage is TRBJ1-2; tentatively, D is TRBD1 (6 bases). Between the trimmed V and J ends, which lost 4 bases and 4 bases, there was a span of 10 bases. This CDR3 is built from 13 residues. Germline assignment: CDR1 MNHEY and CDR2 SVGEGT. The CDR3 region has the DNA TGTGCCAGCAGTTCATCGGACAGCTATGGCTACACCTTC. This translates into CASSSSDSYGYTF.

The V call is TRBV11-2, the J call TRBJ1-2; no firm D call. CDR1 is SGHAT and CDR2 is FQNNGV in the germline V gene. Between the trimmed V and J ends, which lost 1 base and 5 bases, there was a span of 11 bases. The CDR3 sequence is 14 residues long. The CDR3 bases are TGTGCCAGCAGCTTAGCCGGGGAAGGGTATGGCTACACCTTC. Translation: CASSLAGEGYGYTF.

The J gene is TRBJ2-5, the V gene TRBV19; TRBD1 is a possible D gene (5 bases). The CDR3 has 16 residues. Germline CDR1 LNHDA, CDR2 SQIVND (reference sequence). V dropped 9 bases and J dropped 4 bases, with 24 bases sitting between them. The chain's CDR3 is CASSRHFRVVGETQYF. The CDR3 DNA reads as TGTGCCAGCAGTCGTCATTTCAGGGTCGTCGGAGAGACCCAGTACTTC.

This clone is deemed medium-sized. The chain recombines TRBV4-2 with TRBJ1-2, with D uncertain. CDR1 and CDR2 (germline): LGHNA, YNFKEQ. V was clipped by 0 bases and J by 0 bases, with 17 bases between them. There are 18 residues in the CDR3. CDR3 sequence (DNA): TGTGCCAGCAGCCAAGATCGGTCAGGTACAGTAGCTAACTATGGCTACACCTTC. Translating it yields CASSQDRSGTVANYGYTF.

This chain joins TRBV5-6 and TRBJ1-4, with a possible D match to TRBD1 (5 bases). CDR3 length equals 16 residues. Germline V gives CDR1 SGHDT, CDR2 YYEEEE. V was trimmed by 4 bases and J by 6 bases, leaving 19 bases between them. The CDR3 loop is CASSATGQAADEKLFF. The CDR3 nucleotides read TGTGCCAGCAGCGCAACTGGACAAGCAGCGGATGAAAAACTGTTTTTT.